This T cell receptor (beta chain) comes out of a study of beta chain features in type 1 diabetes. It was via CD45RO/CCR7/CD25/CD127/CD95/CD27 that CD4+ naive, central memory, regulatory and stem cell-like memory cells were sorted. Reverse transcribing all isolated RNA meant expressed TCRB transcripts were sequenced. Clones were sequenced by immunoSEQ multiplex PCR, and TCRdb holds only the in-frame ones, with some missing. The table shows over 65,000 clones, with around a third occurring only once. Sequencing was done on a sample of stem cell memory CD4+ T cells from blood. The source of this sequence is a young woman in good health.

CDR3 in amino acids: CASSFLAGRGDYEQYF. CDR3 in DNA: TGTGCCAGCAGCTTTTTGGCAGGGAGGGGGGACTACGAGCAGTACTTC. This chain connects TRBV5-8 to TRBJ2-7, with a weak D call TRBD2 (7 bases). The CDR3 is 16 residues long. Trimming shortened V by 2 bases and J by 3 bases, and 18 bases separated the two germline ends. Germline V gene data show CDR1 as SGHTS and CDR2 as YDEGEE.